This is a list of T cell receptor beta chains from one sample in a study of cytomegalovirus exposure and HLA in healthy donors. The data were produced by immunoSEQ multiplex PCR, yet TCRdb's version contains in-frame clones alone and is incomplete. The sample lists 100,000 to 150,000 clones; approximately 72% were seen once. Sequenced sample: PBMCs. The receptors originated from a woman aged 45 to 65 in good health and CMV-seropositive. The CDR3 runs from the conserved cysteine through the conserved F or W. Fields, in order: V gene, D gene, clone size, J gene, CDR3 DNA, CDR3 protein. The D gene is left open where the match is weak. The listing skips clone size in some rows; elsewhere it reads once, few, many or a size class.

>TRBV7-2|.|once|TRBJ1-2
TGTGCCAGCAGCTTCACGGGTGCTAACTATGGCTACACCTTC
CASSFTGANYGYTF
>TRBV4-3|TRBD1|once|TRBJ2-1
TGCGCCAGCAGCCAAAAAGTGGCAGGGGGAAACAATGAGCAGTTCTTC
CASSQKVAGGNNEQFF
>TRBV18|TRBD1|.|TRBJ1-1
TGTGCCAGCTCAATGGACAGGGAATACACTGAAGCTTTCTTT
CASSMDREYTEAFF
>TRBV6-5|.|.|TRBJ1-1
TGTGCCAGCAGACAGGGTTACCTACTCACTGAAGCTTTCTTT
CASRQGYLLTEAFF
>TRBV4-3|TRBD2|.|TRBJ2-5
TGCGCCAGCAGCCAAGATGCCTCGGCTAGCGGGAGTTCTGAGACCCAGTACTTC
CASSQDASASGSSETQYF
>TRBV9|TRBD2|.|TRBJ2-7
TGTGCCAGCAGCACCGGACTAGCGGGATACTCCTACGAGCAGTACTTC
CASSTGLAGYSYEQYF
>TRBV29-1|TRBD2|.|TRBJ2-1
TGCAGCGCCGGACTAGCGGGAGGGAAGGCTGTGCGCAATGAGCAGTTCTTC
CSAGLAGGKAVRNEQFF
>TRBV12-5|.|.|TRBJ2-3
TGTGCTAGTGGTTTGGTTACAGGACACCGCACAGATACGCAGTATTTT
CASGLVTGHRTDTQYF
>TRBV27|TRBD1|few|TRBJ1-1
TGTGCCAGCAGTCCGTCGGGACAGGGGCCGAGGACTGAAGCTTTCTTT
CASSPSGQGPRTEAFF
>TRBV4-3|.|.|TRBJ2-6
TGCGCCAGCAGCCGACAGAGTTGGTCTGGGGCCAACGTCCTGACTTTC
CASSRQSWSGANVLTF
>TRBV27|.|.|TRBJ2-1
TGTGCCAGCAACATAGCACCCGATCGAAACAATGAGCAGTTCTTC
CASNIAPDRNNEQFF
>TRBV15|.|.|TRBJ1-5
TGTGCCACCAGCAGAGGGACAGTGCTGAATGAGCCCCAGCATTTT
CATSRGTVLNEPQHF
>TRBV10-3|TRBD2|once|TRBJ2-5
TGTGCCATCAGAGCCGGGACTAGCGGGGGCCACCAAGAGACCCAGTACTTC
CAIRAGTSGGHQETQYF
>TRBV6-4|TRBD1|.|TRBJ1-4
TGTGCCAGCAGTGAGGTGGACAGGGATCTTCCTAATGAAAAACTGTTTTTT
CASSEVDRDLPNEKLFF
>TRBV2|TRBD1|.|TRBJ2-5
TGTGCCAGCAGGAGGGACAGGCAGTCAGAGACCCAGTACTTC
CASRRDRQSETQYF
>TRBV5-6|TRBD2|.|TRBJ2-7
TGTGCCAGCAGCTTGGCCACTAGCGGGGGGATCCACGAGCAGTACTTC
CASSLATSGGIHEQYF
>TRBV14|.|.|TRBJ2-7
TGTGCCAGCAGCCCATTGAGGGGGATCGGCGAGCAGTACTTC
CASSPLRGIGEQYF
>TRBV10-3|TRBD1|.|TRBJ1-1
TGTGCCATCAGTATAACAGGGGTTGGGGGCACTGAAGCTTTCTTT
CAISITGVGGTEAFF
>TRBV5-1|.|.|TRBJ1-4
TGCGCCAGCAGCTCCAGACACCAAGGCGATGAAAAACTGTTTTTT
CASSSRHQGDEKLFF
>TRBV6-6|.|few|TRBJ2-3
TGTGCCAGCAGTTTTCTCGGTTCCTCTACGGATACGCAGTATTTT
CASSFLGSSTDTQYF
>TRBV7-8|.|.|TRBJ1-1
TGTGCCAGCAGCTTAACCAGTCGGAGGGATTTAGCTTTCTTT
CASSLTSRRDLAFF
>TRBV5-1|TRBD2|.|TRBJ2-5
TGCGCCAGCTCTAGCGGGGGGCGAGAGACCCAGTACTTC
CASSSGGRETQYF
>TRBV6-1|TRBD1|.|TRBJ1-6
TGTGCCAGCAGTGTTCGGACAGGGGGCTATCCACCCCTCCACTTT
CASSVRTGGYPPLHF
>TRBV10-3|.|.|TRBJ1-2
TGTGCCATCAGTGAGTCGGCAGGTACGGACTACACCTTC
CAISESAGTDYTF
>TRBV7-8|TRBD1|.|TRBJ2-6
TGTGCCAGCACCACAGACAGGGTTGGGGCCAACGTCCTGACTTTC
CASTTDRVGANVLTF
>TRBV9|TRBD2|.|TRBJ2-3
TGTGCCAGCAGCGGTGGACTAGGCACAGATACGCAGTATTTT
CASSGGLGTDTQYF
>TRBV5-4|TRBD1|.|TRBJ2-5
TGTGCCAGCAGCCCCACGACAGGGGGGGAGACCCAGTACTTC
CASSPTTGGETQYF
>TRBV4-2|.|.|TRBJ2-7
TGTGCCAGCAGCCAAGAGACGGGAGCAGTGTCCTACGAGCAGTACTTC
CASSQETGAVSYEQYF
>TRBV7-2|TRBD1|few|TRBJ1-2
TGTGCCAGCAGCTTAGGTGGACAGGGTGCAAACTATGGCTACACCTTC
CASSLGGQGANYGYTF
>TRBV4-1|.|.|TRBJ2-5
TGCGCCAGCAGCCAAGTATCGCTGAGGGAGACCCAGTACTTC
CASSQVSLRETQYF
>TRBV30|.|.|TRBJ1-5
TGTGCCTGGAGTGTACAAGGAGGGAATCAGCCCCAGCATTTT
CAWSVQGGNQPQHF
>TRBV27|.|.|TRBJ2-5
TGTGCCAGCAGCTTGGGACATACCGGGACCCAGTACTTC
CASSLGHTGTQYF
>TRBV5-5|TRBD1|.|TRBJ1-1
TGTGCCAGCAGCCACGACCCAGGGGGCATGAACACTGAAGCTTTCTTT
CASSHDPGGMNTEAFF
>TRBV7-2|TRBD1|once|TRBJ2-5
TGTGCCAGCAGCACCTCGACAGGGTCTGAAGAGACCCAGTACTTC
CASSTSTGSEETQYF
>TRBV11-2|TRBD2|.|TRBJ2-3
TGTGCCAGCAGCTTTGGGACTAGCGGGGGCACAGATACGCAGTATTTT
CASSFGTSGGTDTQYF
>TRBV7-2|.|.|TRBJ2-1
TGTGCCAGCAGCTCAACTTGGGCGGGGCTATACAATGAGCAGTTCTTC
CASSSTWAGLYNEQFF
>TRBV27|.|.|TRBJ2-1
TGTGCCAGCAGACCAGCGGGTGCTGGGGTGAATGAGCAGTTCTTC
CASRPAGAGVNEQFF
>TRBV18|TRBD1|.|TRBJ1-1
TGTGCCAGCTCACCAGGGCAGGGGGCGAGGAACACTGAAGCTTTCTTT
CASSPGQGARNTEAFF
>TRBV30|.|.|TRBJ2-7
TGTGCCTGGAGTCTAGGGGTCTACGAGCAGTACTTC
CAWSLGVYEQYF
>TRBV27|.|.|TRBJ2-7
TGTGCCAGCAGTTCCGGCTACGAGCAGTACTTC
CASSSGYEQYF
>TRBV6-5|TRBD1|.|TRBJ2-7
TGTGCCAGCAAGCCGGGACAGACCTACGAGCAGTACTTC
CASKPGQTYEQYF
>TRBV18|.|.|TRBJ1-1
TGTGCCAGCTCCCCCCCGACAAAGAACACTGAAGCTTTCTTT
CASSPPTKNTEAFF
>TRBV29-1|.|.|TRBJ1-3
TGCAGCGTCGGGGGGGTCGGTGGGGCGGCTGGAAACACCATATATTTT
CSVGGVGGAAGNTIYF
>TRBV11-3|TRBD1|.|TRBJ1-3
TGTGCCAGCAGACAACCGGGACAGGGGGTTCCTGGAAACACCATATATTTT
CASRQPGQGVPGNTIYF
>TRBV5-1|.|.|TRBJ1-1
TGCGCCAGCAGCTTGGGCGGTCCACTATTCCGGAACACTGAAGCTTTCTTT
CASSLGGPLFRNTEAFF
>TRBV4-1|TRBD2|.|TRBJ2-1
TGCGCCAGCAGCCAAGATCCAGGGACTAGCCTCTACAATGAGCAGTTCTTC
CASSQDPGTSLYNEQFF
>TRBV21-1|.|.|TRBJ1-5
TGTGCCAGCAGCAAAGATCTTCGAGGAAGCAATCAGCCCCAGCATTTT
CASSKDLRGSNQPQHF
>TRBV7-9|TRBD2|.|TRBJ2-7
TGTGCCAGCAGCCGGGGACTAGCGGGGGGTTACGAGCAGTACTTC
CASSRGLAGGYEQYF
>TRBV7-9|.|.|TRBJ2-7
TGTGCCAGCAGCCCCGGACTTAGAAACTACGAGCAGTATTTC
CASSPGLRNYEQYF
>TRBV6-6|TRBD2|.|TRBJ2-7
TGTGCCAGCACAGGGACTAGCGGGAGAACCTACGAGCAGTACTTC
CASTGTSGRTYEQYF
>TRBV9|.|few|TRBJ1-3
TGTGCCAGCAGCGCCGAACAAGGAAACACCATATATTTT
CASSAEQGNTIYF
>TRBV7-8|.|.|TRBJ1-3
TGTGCCAGCAGCCTAGGACAGTTGGTCTCTGGAAACACCATATATTTT
CASSLGQLVSGNTIYF
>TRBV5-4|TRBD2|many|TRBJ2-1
TGTGCCAGCAGCTCCGGACTAGCGGGAGTGTCGTCCTACAATGAGCAGTTCTTC
CASSSGLAGVSSYNEQFF
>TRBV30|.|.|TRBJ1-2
TGTGCCTGGAGTGTAACAGGTTTTTGTGGCTACACCTTC
CAWSVTGFCGYTF
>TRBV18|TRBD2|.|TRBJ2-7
TGTGCCAGCTCACCGTCCCGACTAGCGTACTCCTACGAGCAGTACTTC
CASSPSRLAYSYEQYF
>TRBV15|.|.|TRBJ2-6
TGTGCCACCAGCAGGGGGGCCTGGGGCTCTGGGGCCAACGTCCTGACTTTC
CATSRGAWGSGANVLTF
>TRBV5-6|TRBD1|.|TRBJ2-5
TGTGCCAGCAGCTTGTCGGGCCGGGACAGCCAAGAGACCCAGTACTTC
CASSLSGRDSQETQYF